The clone carrying this TCR beta chain was observed a few times. As yet, its antigen is unknown. From germline, CDR1 is SNHLY and CDR2 FYNNEI. CDR3 length equals 15 residues. J was trimmed by 5 bases and V by 6 bases; bases with no gene match: 11. One entry per CDR3 protein, called by TCRdb with MiXCR from the 5' RACE reads. The sample lists 200,000 to 250,000 distinct CDR3 sequences; 15% to 20% were seen once. The sample belongs to a study of T-cell memory formation after mild COVID-19. Study-wide context: Each donor largely had its own TCR clusters.

Overall study findings and caveats: SARS-CoV-2 specificity was not confirmed for second-wave clones peaking on day 37. CD4/CD8 balance characterized clones contracting day 15 to 85, and CD4+ skew characterized later expanders.

Material: PBMCs or a T cell subset sorted from them (not recorded which). This clonotype originated in a young man who had mild COVID-19 (a few samples of this study predate the infection). Cell type and time point are not known. V is TRBV2 and J is TRBJ2-7, with 9 nucleotides matching TRBD1. In nucleotides, the CDR3 is TGTGCCAGCAGAGTCCGGGACAGGGCCGTAAACGAGCAGTACTTC. The encoded protein is CASRVRDRAVNEQYF.